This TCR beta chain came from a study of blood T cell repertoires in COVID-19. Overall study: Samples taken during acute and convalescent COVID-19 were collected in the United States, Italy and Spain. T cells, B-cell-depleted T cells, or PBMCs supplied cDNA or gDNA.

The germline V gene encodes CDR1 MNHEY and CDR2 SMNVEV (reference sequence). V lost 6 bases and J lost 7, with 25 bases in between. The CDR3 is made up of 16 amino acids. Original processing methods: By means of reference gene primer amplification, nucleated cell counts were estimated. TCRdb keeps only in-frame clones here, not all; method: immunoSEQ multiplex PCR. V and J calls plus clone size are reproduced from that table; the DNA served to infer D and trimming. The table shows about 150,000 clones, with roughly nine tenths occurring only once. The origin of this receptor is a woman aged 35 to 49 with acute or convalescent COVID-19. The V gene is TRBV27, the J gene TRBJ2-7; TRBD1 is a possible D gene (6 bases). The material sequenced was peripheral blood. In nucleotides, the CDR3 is TGTGCCAGCAGGGGGGCCCTACAGGTGGGTACGAGGGAGCAGTACTTC. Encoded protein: CASRGALQVGTREQYF.